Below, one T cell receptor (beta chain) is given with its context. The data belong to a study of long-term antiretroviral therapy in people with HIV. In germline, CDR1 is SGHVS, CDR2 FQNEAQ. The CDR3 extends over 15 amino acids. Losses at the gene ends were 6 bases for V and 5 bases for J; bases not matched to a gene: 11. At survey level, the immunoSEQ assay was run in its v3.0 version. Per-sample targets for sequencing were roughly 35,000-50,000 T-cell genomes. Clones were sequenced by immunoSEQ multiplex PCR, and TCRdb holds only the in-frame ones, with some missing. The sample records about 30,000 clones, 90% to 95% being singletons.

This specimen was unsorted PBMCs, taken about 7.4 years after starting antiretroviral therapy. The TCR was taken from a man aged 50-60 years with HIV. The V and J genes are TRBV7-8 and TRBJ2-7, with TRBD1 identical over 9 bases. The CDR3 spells CASRNPGTGNHEQYF. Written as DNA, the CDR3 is TGTGCCAGCAGAAACCCCGGGACAGGGAACCACGAGCAGTACTTC.